This T cell receptor (beta chain) was retrieved from a study of T cell responses to AZD1222 COVID-19 vaccine. The CDR3 has 19 residues. The V segment lost 2 bases and the J segment 2 bases; nucleotides outside the gene matches: 11. Regarding this clone: Its matching antigen is unknown.

Study observations and caveats: Mostly white British, mostly female donors; authors suggested clonal diversity may be underestimated. Of the AZD1222 recipients, only five to seven were seropositive at baseline.

This table comes from immunoSEQ multiplex PCR, and its TCRdb copy is limited to in-frame clones, with some not included. The data show over 95,000 clones, around 89% seen once. The rearrangement uses TRBV23-1 and TRBJ2-4, with TRBD2 matching over 11 bases. Being an ORF, TRBV23-1 has a function that is uncertain. Material: peripheral blood, obtained on day 0 of AZD1222 vaccination. The TCR originated in an adult in good health. The CDR3 nucleotides read TGCGCCAGCAGTCAAAGGTTAGCGGGGGGGGTTGGGACCAAAAACATTCAGTACTTC. Amino acids: CASSQRLAGGVGTKNIQYF.